This is a list of T cell receptor beta chains from one sample in a study of T cell responses to AZD1222 COVID-19 vaccine. Sequenced by immunoSEQ multiplex PCR; TCRdb stores in-frame clones only, minus some. This table has 100,000 to 150,000 clones, about nine tenths appearing once. Sample: peripheral blood, taken on day 0 of AZD1222 vaccination. The receptors originated from an adult in good health. The CDR3 runs from the conserved cysteine through the conserved F or W. A D gene is named only where the DNA matches it firmly. Expanded clones get a size class; other rows say once, few or many, or leave the size out.

>TRBD1|TRBV29-1|15|once|TRBJ1-2
TGCAGCGCGGTGGGGCCAGGGGGAACTAACTATGGCTACACCTTC
CSAVGPGGTNYGYTF
>NA|TRBV6-2/TRBV6-3|16|NA|TRBJ2-7
TGTGCCAGCAGCCCCCCAGGTGGCGGGGCATCCTACGAGCAGTACTTC
CASSPPGGGASYEQYF
>NA|TRBV20-1|14|NA|TRBJ2-1
TGCAGTGCTAGTAAAGCTAGCTCCTACAATGAGCAGTTCTTC
CSASKASSYNEQFF
>NA|TRBV6-1|12|NA|TRBJ2-5
TGTGCCAGCAGTGACACGACGGAGACCCAGTACTTC
CASSDTTETQYF
>TRBD1|TRBV5-1|14|NA|TRBJ2-1
TGCGCCAGCAGCTTGGGGGACAGAAAAGGGGTGCAGTTCTTC
CASSLGDRKGVQFF
>TRBD1|TRBV23-1|16|NA|TRBJ2-3
TGCGCCAGCAGTCAATTACTCCGACAGGGGGAAGATACGCAGTATTTT
CASSQLLRQGEDTQYF
>NA|TRBV5-1|16|NA|TRBJ2-1
TGCGCCAGCAGCTTGAGTAAAGGAGGCGATTACAATGAGCAGTTCTTC
CASSLSKGGDYNEQFF
>NA|TRBV7-2|16|few|TRBJ1-3
TGTGCCAGCAGCCCTAATCCCAGGGGATTCGGAAACACCATATATTTT
CASSPNPRGFGNTIYF
>NA|TRBV7-2|14|once|TRBJ2-3
TGTGCCAGCAGCTTTACGGGGGCCGCAGATACGCAGTATTTT
CASSFTGAADTQYF
>TRBD1|TRBV4-1|15|NA|TRBJ1-2
TGCGCCAGCAGCCCGATCGCAGGGGGTAACTATGGCTACACCTTC
CASSPIAGGNYGYTF
>NA|TRBV7-8|15|NA|TRBJ1-5
TGTGCCAGCACCCAAGGGCACGGGATGGGGCAGCCCCAGCATTTT
CASTQGHGMGQPQHF
>TRBD1|TRBV3-1/TRBV3-2|17|NA|TRBJ2-7
TGTGCCAGCAGCCAACCCTATAACAGGGGGCTGAGGTACGAGCAGTACTTC
CASSQPYNRGLRYEQYF
>NA|TRBV7-2|12|NA|TRBJ1-2
TGTGCCAGCAGCTACCACACCTATGGCTACACCTTC
CASSYHTYGYTF
>NA|TRBV6-2/TRBV6-3|11|NA|TRBJ2-1
TGTGCCAGCAGTAAATACAATGAGCAGTTCTTC
CASSKYNEQFF
>NA|TRBV12-3/TRBV12-4|13|NA|TRBJ1-1
TGTGCCAGCAGTTCCAACACCTTCCTAGAAGCTTTCTTT
CASSSNTFLEAFF
>NA|TRBV5-1|15|few|TRBJ2-1
TGCGCCAGCAGCTTGGATAGGACAGCATACAATGAGCAGTTCTTC
CASSLDRTAYNEQFF
>TRBD1|TRBV7-8|17|few|TRBJ1-4
TGTGCCAGCAGCTCGATTACCCAGACAGGGGATAATGAAAAACTGTTTTTT
CASSSITQTGDNEKLFF
>NA|TRBV24-1|15|NA|TRBJ1-1
TGTGCCACCAGTGATTCAAGGACAGAGAACACTGAAGCTTTCTTT
CATSDSRTENTEAFF
>NA|TRBV12-3/TRBV12-4|13|NA|TRBJ1-1
TGTGCCAGCAGTTTGGGACGTACAACTGAAGCTTTCTTT
CASSLGRTTEAFF
>NA|TRBV28|15|NA|TRBJ2-5
TGTGCCAGCAGTTTGGGGGGACATCAGCAAGAGACCCAGTACTTC
CASSLGGHQQETQYF
>NA|TRBV7-2|17|NA|TRBJ1-6
TGTGCCAGCAGCTTAATCGACAGACTCCGGCTGAATTCACCCCTCCACTTT
CASSLIDRLRLNSPLHF
>TRBD1|TRBV30|17|NA|TRBJ1-5
TGTGCCTGGAGGAATGAGTGGGGGACAGGGGGCAATCAGCCCCAGCATTTT
CAWRNEWGTGGNQPQHF
>TRBD2|TRBV11-3|16|NA|TRBJ2-1
TGTGCCAGCAGCTTAGATCCCCCTAGCGGGGCCAATGAGCAGTTCTTC
CASSLDPPSGANEQFF
>NA|TRBV28|12|few|TRBJ2-1
TGTGCCAGCAGGGACCTAATAACTGAGCAGTTCTTC
CASRDLITEQFF
>TRBD1|TRBV25-1|14|NA|TRBJ2-7
TGTGCCAGCAGTCGTGGGGGGACAGGGTTCGAGCAGTACTTC
CASSRGGTGFEQYF
>NA|TRBV13|17|NA|TRBJ2-7
TGTGCCAGCAGCTTAGGCCTTTCTCCGGGGGACCTCTACGAGCAGTACTTC
CASSLGLSPGDLYEQYF
>NA|TRBV11-3|13|NA|TRBJ2-5
TGTGCCAGCAGCAAGGGTCCCAGGGAGACCCAGTACTTC
CASSKGPRETQYF
>TRBD2|TRBV4-2|18|NA|TRBJ2-1
TGTGCCAGCAGCCAAGCGGATTTAAGCGGGGGGATTTACAATGAGCAGTTCTTC
CASSQADLSGGIYNEQFF
>NA|TRBV5-4|13|NA|TRBJ1-2
TGTGCCAGCAGCTTACCGGGAGACAGTGGCTACACCTTC
CASSLPGDSGYTF
>NA|TRBV19|13|few|TRBJ1-5
TGTGCCAGCAGGGGAGGACTTAATCAGCCCCAGCATTTT
CASRGGLNQPQHF
>TRBD1|TRBV3-1/TRBV3-2|17|NA|TRBJ1-6
TGTGCCAGCAGCCAAGATTTAGCCGGACAGGGAAATTCACCCCTCCACTTT
CASSQDLAGQGNSPLHF
>NA|TRBV5-1|15|NA|TRBJ1-4
TGCGCCAGCAGCTTGGACTTGAGGGGGGGAGAAAAACTGTTTTTT
CASSLDLRGGEKLFF